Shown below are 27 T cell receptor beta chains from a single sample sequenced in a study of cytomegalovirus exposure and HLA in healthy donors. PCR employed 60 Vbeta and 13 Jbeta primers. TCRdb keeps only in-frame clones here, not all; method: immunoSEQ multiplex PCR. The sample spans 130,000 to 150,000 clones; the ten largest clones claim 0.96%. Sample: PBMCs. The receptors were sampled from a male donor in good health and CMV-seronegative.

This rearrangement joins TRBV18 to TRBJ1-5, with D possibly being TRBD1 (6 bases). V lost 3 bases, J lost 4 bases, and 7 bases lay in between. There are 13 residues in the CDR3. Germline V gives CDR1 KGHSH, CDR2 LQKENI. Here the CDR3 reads CASSPDSNQPQHF. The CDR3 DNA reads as TGTGCCAGCTCACCGGACAGTAATCAGCCCCAGCATTTT.

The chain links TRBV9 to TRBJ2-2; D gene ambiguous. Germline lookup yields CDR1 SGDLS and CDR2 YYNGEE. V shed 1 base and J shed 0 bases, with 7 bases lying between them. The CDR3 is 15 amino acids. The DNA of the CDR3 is TGTGCCAGCAGCGTAAGAAGCACGAACACCGGGGAGCTGTTTTTT. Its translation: CASSVRSTNTGELFF.

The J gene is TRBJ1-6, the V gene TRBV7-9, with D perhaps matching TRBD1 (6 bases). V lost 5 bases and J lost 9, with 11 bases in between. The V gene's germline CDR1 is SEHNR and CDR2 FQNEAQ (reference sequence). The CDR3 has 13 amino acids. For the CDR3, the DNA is TGTGCCAGCAGCGGACAGTCGAGTTCACCCCTCCACTTT. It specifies CASSGQSSSPLHF.

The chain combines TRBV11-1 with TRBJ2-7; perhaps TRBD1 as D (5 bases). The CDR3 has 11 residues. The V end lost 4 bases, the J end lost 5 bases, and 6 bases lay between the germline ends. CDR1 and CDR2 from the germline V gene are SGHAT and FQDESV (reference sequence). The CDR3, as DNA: TGTGCCAGCAGCTCCAGGGACGAGCAGTACTTC. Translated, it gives CASSSRDEQYF.

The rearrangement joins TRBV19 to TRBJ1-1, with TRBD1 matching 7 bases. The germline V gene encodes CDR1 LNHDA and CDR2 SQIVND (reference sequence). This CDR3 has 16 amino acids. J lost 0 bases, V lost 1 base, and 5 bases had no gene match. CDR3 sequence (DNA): TGTGCCAGTAGTATAGCTCAGGGGGTGATGAACACTGAAGCTTTCTTT. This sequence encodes CASSIAQGVMNTEAFF.

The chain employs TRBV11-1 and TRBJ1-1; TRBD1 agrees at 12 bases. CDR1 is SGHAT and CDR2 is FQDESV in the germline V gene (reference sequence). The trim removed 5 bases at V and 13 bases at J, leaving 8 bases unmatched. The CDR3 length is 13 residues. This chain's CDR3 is CASSRRDRGQGFF. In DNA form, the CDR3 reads TGTGCCAGCAGCAGACGGGACAGGGGGCAAGGTTTCTTT.

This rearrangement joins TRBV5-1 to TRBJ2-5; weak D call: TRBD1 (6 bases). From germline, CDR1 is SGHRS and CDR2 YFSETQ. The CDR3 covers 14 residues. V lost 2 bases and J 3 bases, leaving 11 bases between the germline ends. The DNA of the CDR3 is TGCGCCAGCAGCTTCCGGGACAAGAAAGAGACCCAGTACTTC. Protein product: CASSFRDKKETQYF.

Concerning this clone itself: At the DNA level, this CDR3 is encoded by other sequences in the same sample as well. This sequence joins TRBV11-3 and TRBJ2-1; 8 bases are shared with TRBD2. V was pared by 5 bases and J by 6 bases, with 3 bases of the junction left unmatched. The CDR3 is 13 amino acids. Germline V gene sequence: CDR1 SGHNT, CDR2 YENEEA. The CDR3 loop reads CASSLGTSNEQFF. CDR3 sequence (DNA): TGTGCCAGCAGCCTAGGGACTAGCAATGAGCAGTTCTTC.

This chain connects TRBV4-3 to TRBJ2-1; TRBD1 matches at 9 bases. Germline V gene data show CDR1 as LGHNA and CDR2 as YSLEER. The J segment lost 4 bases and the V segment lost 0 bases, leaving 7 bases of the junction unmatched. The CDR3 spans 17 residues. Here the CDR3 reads CASSQERGTGSYNEQFF. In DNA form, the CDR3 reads TGCGCCAGCAGCCAAGAGAGGGGGACAGGGAGTTACAATGAGCAGTTCTTC.

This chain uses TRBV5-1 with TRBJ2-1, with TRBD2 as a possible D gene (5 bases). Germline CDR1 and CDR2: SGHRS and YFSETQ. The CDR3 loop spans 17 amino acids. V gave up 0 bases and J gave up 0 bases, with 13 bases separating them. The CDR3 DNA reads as TGCGCCAGCAGCTTGGGTTTTCGGACTTTCTCCTACAATGAGCAGTTCTTC. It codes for CASSLGFRTFSYNEQFF.

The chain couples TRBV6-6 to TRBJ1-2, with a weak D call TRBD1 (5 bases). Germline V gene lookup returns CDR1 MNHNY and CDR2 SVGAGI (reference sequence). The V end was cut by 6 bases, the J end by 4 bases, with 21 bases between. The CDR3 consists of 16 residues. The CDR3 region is CASSSEQEIPFYGYTF. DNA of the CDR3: TGTGCCAGCAGCTCAGAACAGGAAATACCGTTCTATGGCTACACCTTC.

CDR3 residues: CSVRGNEKLFF. In DNA, the CDR3 is TGCAGTGTACGGGGGAATGAAAAACTGTTTTTT. The chain couples TRBV20-1 to TRBJ1-4, with a tentative D call TRBD1 (5 bases). The CDR3 has 11 residues. V shed 7 bases and J shed 5 bases, with 8 bases lying between them. CDR1 and CDR2 (germline): DFQATT, SNEGSKA (reference sequence).

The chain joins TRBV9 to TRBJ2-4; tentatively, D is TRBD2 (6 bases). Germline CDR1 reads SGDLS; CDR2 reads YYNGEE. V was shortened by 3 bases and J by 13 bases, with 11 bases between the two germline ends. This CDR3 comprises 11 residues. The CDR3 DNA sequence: TGTGCCAGCAGCGGGCCGGGGGTCCAGTACTTC. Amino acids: CASSGPGVQYF.

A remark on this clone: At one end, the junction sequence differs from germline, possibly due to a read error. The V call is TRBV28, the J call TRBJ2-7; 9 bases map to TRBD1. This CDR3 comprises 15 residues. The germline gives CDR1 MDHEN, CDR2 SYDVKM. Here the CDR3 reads CASSTIGTGSSEQYF. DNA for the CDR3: TGTGCCAGCAGTACGATCGGGACAGGGTCCTCCGAGCAGTACTTC. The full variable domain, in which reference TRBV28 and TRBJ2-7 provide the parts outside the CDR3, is DVKVTQSSRYLVKRTGEKVFLECVQDMDHENMFWYRQDPGLGLRLIYFSYDVKMKEKGDIPEGYSVSREKKERFSLILESASTNQTSMYLCASSTIGTGSSEQYFGPGTRLTVT.

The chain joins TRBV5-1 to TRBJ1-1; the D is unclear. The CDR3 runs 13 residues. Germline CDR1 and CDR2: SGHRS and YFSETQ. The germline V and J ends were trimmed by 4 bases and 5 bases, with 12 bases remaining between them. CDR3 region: CASSRAGGTEAFF. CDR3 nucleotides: TGCGCCAGCAGCCGAGCGGGAGGGACTGAAGCTTTCTTT.

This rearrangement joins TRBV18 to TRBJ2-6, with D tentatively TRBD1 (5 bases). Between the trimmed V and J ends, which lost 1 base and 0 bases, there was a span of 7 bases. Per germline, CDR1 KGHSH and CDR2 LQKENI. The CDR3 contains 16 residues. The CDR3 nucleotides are TGTGCCAGCTCACCACAACAGGACTCTGGGGCCAACGTCCTGACTTTC. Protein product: CASSPQQDSGANVLTF.

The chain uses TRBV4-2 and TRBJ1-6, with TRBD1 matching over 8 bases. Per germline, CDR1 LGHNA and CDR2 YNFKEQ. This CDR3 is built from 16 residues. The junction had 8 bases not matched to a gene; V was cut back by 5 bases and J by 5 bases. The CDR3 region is CASSFHQGADNSPLHF. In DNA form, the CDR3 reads TGTGCCAGCAGCTTCCACCAGGGGGCGGATAATTCACCCCTCCACTTT.

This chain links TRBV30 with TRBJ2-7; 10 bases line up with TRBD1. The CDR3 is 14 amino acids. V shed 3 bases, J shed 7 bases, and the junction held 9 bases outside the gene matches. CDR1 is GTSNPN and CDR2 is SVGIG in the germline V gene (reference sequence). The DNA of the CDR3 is TGTGCCTGGAGCGCCGGGACAGGGGTGCAGGAGCAGTACTTC. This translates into CAWSAGTGVQEQYF. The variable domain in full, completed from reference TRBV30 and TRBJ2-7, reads SQTIHQWPATLVQPVGSPLSLECTVEGTSNPNLYWYRQAAGRGLQLLFYSVGIGQISSEVPQNLSASRPQDRQFILSSKKLLLSDSGFYLCAWSAGTGVQEQYFGPGTRLTVT.

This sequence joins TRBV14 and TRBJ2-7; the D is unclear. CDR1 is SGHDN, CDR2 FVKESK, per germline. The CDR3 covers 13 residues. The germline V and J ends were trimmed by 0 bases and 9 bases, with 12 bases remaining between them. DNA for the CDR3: TGTGCCAGCAGCCAAGACCCCTACCCTGGGCAGTACTTC. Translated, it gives CASSQDPYPGQYF. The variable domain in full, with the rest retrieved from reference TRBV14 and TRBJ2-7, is EAGVTQFPSHSVIEKGQTVTLRCDPISGHDNLYWYRRVMGKEIKFLLHFVKESKQDESGMPNNRFLAERTGGTYSTLKVQPAELEDSGVYFCASSQDPYPGQYFGPGTRLTVT.

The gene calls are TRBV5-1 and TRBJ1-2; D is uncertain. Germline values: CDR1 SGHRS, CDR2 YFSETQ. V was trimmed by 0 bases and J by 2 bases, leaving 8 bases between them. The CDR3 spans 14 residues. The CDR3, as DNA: TGCGCCAGCAGCTTGGTGGGAGTCAACTATGGCTACACCTTC. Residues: CASSLVGVNYGYTF.

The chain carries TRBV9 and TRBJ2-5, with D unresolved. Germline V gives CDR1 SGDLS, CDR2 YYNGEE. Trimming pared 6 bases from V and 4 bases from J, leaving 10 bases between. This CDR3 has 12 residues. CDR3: CASTGGSETQYF. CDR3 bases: TGTGCCAGCACTGGCGGATCAGAGACCCAGTACTTC. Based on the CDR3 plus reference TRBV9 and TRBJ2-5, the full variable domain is DSGVTQTPKHLITATGQRVTLRCSPRSGDLSVYWYQQSLDQGLQFLIQYYNGEERAKGNILERFSAQQFPDLHSELNLSSLELGDSALYFCASTGGSETQYFGPGTRLLVL.

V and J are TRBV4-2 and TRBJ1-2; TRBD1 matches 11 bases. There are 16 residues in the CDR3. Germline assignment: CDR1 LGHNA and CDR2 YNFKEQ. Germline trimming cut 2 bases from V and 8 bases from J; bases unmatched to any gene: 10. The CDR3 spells CASSQTDRGRLKGYTF. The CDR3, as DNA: TGTGCCAGCAGCCAAACGGACAGGGGGCGCTTAAAAGGCTACACCTTC.

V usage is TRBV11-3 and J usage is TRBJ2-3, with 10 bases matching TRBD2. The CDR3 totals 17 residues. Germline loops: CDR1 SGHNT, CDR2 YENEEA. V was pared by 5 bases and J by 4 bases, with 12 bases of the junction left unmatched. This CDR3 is CASSPGAGGPGADTQYF. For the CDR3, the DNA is TGTGCCAGCAGCCCTGGAGCGGGAGGGCCCGGGGCAGATACGCAGTATTTT.

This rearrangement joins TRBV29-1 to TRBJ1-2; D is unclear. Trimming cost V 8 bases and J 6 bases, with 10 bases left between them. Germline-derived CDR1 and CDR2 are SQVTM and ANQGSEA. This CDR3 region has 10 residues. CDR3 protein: CSSLEDGYTF. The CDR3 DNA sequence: TGCAGCTCATTGGAGGATGGCTACACCTTC.

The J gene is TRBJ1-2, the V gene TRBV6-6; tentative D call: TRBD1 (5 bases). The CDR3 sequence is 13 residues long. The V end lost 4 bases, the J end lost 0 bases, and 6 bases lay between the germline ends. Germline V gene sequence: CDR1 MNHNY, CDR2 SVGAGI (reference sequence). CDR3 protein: CASSLTANYGYTF. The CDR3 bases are TGTGCCAGCAGTTTGACAGCTAACTATGGCTACACCTTC.

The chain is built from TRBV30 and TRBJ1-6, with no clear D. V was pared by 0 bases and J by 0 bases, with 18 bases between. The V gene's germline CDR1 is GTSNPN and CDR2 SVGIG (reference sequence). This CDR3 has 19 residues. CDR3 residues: CAWSVEAVLASSYNSPLHF. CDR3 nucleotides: TGTGCCTGGAGTGTAGAGGCGGTTTTGGCGAGCTCCTATAATTCACCCCTCCACTTT.

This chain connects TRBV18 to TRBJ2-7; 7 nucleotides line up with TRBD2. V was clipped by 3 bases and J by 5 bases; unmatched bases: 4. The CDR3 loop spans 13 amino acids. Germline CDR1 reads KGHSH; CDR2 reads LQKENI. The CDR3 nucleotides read TGTGCCAGCTCACCGGGGGGGAGGGACGAGCAGTACTTC. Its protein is CASSPGGRDEQYF.